Below, one T cell receptor (beta chain) is given with its context. Germline loops: CDR1 MDHEN, CDR2 SYDVKM. The CDR3 runs to 14 residues. These data come from a study of monozygotic twins with inflammatory bowel disease. Every TCR library used about 3,200 ng of total RNA. TCRdb re-called the 5' RACE reads and gives one entry per CDR3 protein, without DNA. The sample has some 300,000 distinct CDR3 sequences, and its top ten clones hold 5.6%. The V gene is TRBV28, the J gene TRBJ1-6; the D call from TCRdb, TRBD1, cannot be confirmed without DNA. Specimen: blood. This receptor was identified in a human donor with ulcerative colitis or Crohn's disease, or a healthy co-twin of an affected twin (not recorded which). CDR3 sequence reads: CASSSPQGNSPLHF. The full variable domain, its missing parts supplied by reference TRBV28 and TRBJ1-6, is DVKVTQSSRYLVKRTGEKVFLECVQDMDHENMFWYRQDPGLGLRLIYFSYDVKMKEKGDIPEGYSVSREKKERFSLILESASTNQTSMYLCASSSPQGNSPLHFGNGTRLTVT.